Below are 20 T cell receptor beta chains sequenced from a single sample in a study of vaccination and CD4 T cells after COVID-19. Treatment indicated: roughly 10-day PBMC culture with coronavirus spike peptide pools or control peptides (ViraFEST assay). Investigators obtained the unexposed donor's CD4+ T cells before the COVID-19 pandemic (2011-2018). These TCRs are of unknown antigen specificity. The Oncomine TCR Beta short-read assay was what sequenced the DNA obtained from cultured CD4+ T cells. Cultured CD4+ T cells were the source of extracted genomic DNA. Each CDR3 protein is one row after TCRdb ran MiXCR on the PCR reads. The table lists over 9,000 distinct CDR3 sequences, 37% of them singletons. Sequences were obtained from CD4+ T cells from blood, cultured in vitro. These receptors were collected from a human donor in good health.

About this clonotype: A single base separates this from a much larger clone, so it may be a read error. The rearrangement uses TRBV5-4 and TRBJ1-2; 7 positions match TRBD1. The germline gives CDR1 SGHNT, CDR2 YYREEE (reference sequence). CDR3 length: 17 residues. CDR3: CASSSDWTGKTNYGCTF. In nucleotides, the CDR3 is TGTGCCAGCAGCTCGGATTGGACAGGAAAAACTAACTATGGCTGCACCTTC.

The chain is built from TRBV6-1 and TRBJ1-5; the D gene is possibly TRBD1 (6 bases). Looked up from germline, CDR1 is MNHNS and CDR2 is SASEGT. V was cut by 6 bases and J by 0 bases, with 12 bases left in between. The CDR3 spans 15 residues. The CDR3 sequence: CASSPGAPSNQPQHF. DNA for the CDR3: TGTGCCAGCAGCCCGGGGGCTCCTAGCAATCAGCCCCAGCATTTT.

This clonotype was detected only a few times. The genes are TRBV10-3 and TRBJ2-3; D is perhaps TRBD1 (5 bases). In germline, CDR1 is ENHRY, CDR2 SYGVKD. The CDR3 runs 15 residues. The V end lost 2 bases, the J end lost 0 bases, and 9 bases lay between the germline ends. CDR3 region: CAISEPTASTDTQYF. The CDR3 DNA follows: TGTGCCATCAGTGAGCCGACAGCTAGCACAGATACGCAGTATTTT.

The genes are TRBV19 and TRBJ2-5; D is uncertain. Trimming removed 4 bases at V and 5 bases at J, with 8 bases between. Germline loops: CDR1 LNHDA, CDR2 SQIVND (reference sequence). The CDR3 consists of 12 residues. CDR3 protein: CASSRGGETQYF. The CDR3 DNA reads TGTGCCAGTAGTAGGGGTGGGGAGACCCAGTACTTC.

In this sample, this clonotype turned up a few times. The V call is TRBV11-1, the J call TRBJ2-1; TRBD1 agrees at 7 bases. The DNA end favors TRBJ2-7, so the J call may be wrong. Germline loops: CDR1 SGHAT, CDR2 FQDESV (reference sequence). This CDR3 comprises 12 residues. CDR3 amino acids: CASSSDREEQYF. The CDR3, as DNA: TGTGCCAGCAGCTCCGACAGGGAAGAGCAGTACTTC.

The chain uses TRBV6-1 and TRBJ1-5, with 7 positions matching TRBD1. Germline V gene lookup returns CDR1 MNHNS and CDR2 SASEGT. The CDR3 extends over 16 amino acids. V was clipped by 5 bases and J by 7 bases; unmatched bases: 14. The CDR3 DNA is TGTGCCAGCAGTAGCATTAGGCAGGGGGTGAAACAGCCCCAGCATTTT. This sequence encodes CASSSIRQGVKQPQHF.

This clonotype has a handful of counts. The CDR3 loop is CSARLAGERSETQYF. CDR3 DNA sequence: TGCAGTGCGCGACTAGCGGGAGAGCGTTCTGAGACCCAGTACTTC. The chain couples TRBV20-1 to TRBJ2-5; 12 bases are a match to TRBD2. This CDR3 has 15 amino acids. Germline V lookup: CDR1 DFQATT, CDR2 SNEGSKA (reference sequence). With 6 bases clipped from V and 5 bases from J, the junction kept 10 bases outside the gene matches.

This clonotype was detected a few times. The CDR3 region is CSARSGLAGVHEQFF. The CDR3 coding sequence is TGCAGTGCTAGATCGGGACTAGCGGGAGTTCATGAGCAGTTCTTC. J is TRBJ2-1 and V is TRBV20-1; 14 bases align to TRBD2. The germline V gene encodes CDR1 DFQATT and CDR2 SNEGSKA (reference sequence). Trimming took 2 bases from V and 8 from J; bases not matched to a gene: 5. This CDR3 region has 15 residues.

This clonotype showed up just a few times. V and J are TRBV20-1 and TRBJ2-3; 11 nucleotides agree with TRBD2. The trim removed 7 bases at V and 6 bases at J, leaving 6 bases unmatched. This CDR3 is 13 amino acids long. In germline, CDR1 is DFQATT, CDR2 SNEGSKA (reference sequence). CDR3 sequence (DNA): TGCAGTGTACTAGCGGGAGAGAGGGATACGCAGTATTTT. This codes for CSVLAGERDTQYF.

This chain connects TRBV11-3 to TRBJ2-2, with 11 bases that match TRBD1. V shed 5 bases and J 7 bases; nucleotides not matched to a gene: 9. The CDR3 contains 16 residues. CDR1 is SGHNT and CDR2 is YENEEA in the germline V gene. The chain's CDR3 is CASSPRTGGEVGELFF. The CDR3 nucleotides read TGTGCCAGCAGCCCGCGGACAGGGGGCGAAGTCGGGGAGCTGTTTTTT.

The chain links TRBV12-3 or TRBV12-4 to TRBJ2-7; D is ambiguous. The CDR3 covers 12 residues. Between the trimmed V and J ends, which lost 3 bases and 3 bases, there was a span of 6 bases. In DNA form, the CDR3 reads TGTGCCAGCAGTTTCAACCTCTACGAGCAGTACTTC. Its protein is CASSFNLYEQYF.

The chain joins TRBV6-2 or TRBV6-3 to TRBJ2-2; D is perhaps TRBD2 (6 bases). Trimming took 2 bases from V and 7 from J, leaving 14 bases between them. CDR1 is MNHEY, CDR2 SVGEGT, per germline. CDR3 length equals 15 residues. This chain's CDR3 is CASSYPRGIGGELFF. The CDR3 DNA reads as TGTGCCAGCAGTTACCCTCGCGGGATCGGCGGGGAGCTGTTTTTT.

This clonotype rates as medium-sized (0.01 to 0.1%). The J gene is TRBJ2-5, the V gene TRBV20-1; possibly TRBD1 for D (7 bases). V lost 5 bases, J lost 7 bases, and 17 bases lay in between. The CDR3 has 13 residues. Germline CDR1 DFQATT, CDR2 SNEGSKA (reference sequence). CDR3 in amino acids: CSAPHPQGGTQYF. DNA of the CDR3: TGCAGTGCTCCACACCCCCAGGGGGGGACCCAGTACTTC.

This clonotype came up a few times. The CDR3 spells CAISGGLHGYTF. The CDR3 region has the DNA TGTGCCATCAGTGGGGGACTTCATGGCTACACCTTC. The gene calls are TRBV10-3 and TRBJ1-2, with D possibly being TRBD1 (5 bases). The V and J ends lost 4 bases and 6 bases respectively, with 9 bases between them. This CDR3 region has 12 residues. CDR1 ENHRY and CDR2 SYGVKD come from the germline V gene.

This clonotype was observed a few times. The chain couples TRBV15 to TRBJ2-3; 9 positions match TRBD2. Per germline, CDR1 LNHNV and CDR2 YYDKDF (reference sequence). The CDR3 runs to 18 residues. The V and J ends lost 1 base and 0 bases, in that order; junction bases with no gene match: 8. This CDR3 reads CATSRGNSGSLSTDTQYF. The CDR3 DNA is TGTGCCACCAGCAGAGGTAATAGCGGGAGCTTAAGCACAGATACGCAGTATTTT.

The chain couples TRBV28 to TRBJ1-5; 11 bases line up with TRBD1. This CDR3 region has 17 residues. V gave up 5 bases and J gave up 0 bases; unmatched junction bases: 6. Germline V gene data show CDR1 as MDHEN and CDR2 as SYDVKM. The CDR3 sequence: CASSPPDRGHSNQPQHF. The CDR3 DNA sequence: TGTGCCAGCAGTCCCCCGGACAGGGGGCATAGCAATCAGCCCCAGCATTTT.

CDR3 sequence (DNA): TGTGCCAGCAGGCTCGATTTACTAGCCCAAGAGACCCAGTACTTC. Its translation is CASRLDLLAQETQYF. V usage is TRBV6-1 and J usage is TRBJ2-5, with a weak D call TRBD2 (6 bases). Trimming removed 6 bases at V and 1 base at J, with 15 bases between. Germline CDR1 is MNHNS and CDR2 is SASEGT. The CDR3 runs to 15 residues.

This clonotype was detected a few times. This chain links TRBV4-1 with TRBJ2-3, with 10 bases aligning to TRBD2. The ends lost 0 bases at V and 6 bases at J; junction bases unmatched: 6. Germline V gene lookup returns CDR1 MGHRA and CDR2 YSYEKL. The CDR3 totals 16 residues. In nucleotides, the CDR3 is TGCGCCAGCAGCCAAGATGAGCGGGAGGGCCTGGATACGCAGTATTTT. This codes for CASSQDEREGLDTQYF.

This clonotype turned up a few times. The CDR3 DNA reads as TGTGCCAGCAGCTGGACTAGTAACACCGGGGAGCTGTTTTTT. This sequence encodes CASSWTSNTGELFF. The chain has TRBV27 and TRBJ2-2; TRBD2 agrees at 7 bases. CDR1 is MNHEY, CDR2 SMNVEV, per germline (reference sequence). The CDR3 has 14 residues. V dropped 6 bases and J dropped 2; count of bases not matched to a gene: 3.

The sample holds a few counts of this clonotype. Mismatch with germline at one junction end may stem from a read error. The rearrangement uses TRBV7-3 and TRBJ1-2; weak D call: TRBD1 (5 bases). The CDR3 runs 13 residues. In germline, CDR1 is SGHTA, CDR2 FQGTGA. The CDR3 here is CANSVGQGYGYTF. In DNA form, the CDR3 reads TGTGCCAACAGCGTCGGACAAGGGTATGGCTACACCTTC.